These 30 T cell receptor beta chains were sequenced from one sample in a study of shared clonotypes between healthy human individuals. TCRdb keeps only in-frame clones here, not all; method: immunoSEQ multiplex PCR. This sample has over a million clones, with about four fifths found just once. Sequencing was performed on memory CD4+ T cells from PBMCs. The sample's subset: CD45RA-negative fraction. The receptor source for this set is a man between 18 and 35 years old in good health. Some clones in this sample may be carry-over from other donors' samples.

Worth noting for this clone: This specimen includes other DNA sequences encoding the same CDR3. CDR3 coding DNA: TGTGCCAGCAGTGCCGGGACAGGGCGACCCGAGCAGTACTTC. This gives the protein CASSAGTGRPEQYF. The rearrangement links TRBV28 to TRBJ2-7; TRBD1 agrees at 9 bases. Germline assignment: CDR1 MDHEN and CDR2 SYDVKM. V shed 5 bases, J shed 6 bases, and the junction held 8 bases outside the gene matches. CDR3 length: 14 residues.

The rearrangement links TRBV10-3 to TRBJ1-1; D not certain. V was cut by 0 bases and J by 9 bases, with 14 bases left in between. This CDR3 spans 14 amino acids. Germline V lookup: CDR1 ENHRY, CDR2 SYGVKD. The CDR3 nucleotides read TGTGCCATCAGTGAGTCATTAGAGGACCATAAAGCTTTCTTT. This codes for CAISESLEDHKAFF.

Details on this clone: The same CDR3 can be traced to other DNA sequences in this sample. The chain joins TRBV28 to TRBJ1-2; the match to TRBD1 covers 10 bases. The CDR3 loop spans 14 amino acids. Trimming at V came to 3 bases and at J to 5 bases, leaving 3 bases not matched to a gene. Germline CDR1 reads MDHEN; CDR2 reads SYDVKM. The CDR3 region is CASSFGDRGYGYTF. For the CDR3, the DNA is TGTGCCAGCAGTTTCGGGGACAGGGGATATGGCTACACCTTC.

The V call is TRBV6-1, the J call TRBJ1-1, with D perhaps matching TRBD1 (5 bases). The CDR3 contains 13 residues. Trimming stripped 8 bases from V and 6 bases from J, with 16 bases between. Germline V lookup: CDR1 MNHNS, CDR2 SASEGT. DNA of the CDR3: TGTGCCAGCGGGAGGGGCCTCGGGGCTGAAGCTTTCTTT. Amino acid sequence: CASGRGLGAEAFF.

The chain employs TRBV5-1 and TRBJ2-7; 14 bases map to TRBD2. Unmatched junction bases numbered 10, after V lost 2 bases and J lost 3 bases. The CDR3 is 18 amino acids. Germline loops: CDR1 SGHRS, CDR2 YFSETQ. DNA for the CDR3: TGCGCCAGCAGCTTAAAACCCGGGACTAGCGGGAGTTTCTACGAGCAGTACTTC. This translates into CASSLKPGTSGSFYEQYF.

The V call is TRBV18, the J call TRBJ2-5, with a tentative D call TRBD1 (6 bases). Germline assignment: CDR1 KGHSH and CDR2 LQKENI. Deletions cut 3 bases from V and 5 bases from J, with 16 bases between. The CDR3 sequence is 15 residues long. CDR3 DNA: TGTGCCAGCTCACCTCAGACAGGTTGGGAGGAGACCCAGTACTTC. Translated: CASSPQTGWEETQYF.

In DNA, the CDR3 is TGTGCCAGCTCTCCTCCGGCAGGGTCGGAGCAGTACTTC. Amino acid sequence: CASSPPAGSEQYF. The chain links TRBV18 to TRBJ2-7, with a possible D match to TRBD1 (5 bases). In germline, CDR1 is KGHSH, CDR2 LQKENI. The V end was cut by 6 bases, the J end by 7 bases, with 16 bases between. The CDR3 spans 13 residues.

The chain recombines TRBV29-1 with TRBJ2-1; D uncertain. Trimming stripped 3 bases from V and 4 bases from J, with 16 bases between. The CDR3 consists of 15 residues. Per germline, CDR1 SQVTM and CDR2 ANQGSEA. The CDR3 loop is CSVEAGSGGYNEQFF. The DNA for the CDR3 is TGCAGCGTTGAGGCAGGCTCCGGCGGATACAATGAGCAGTTCTTC.

The chain joins TRBV7-2 to TRBJ2-7; 7 bases agree with TRBD2. Germline CDR1 and CDR2: SGHTA and FQGNSA. This CDR3 region has 14 residues. V lost 2 bases and J lost 3; bases outside the gene matches: 4. This CDR3 reads CASSLLGGNYEQYF. The CDR3, as DNA: TGTGCCAGCAGCTTATTGGGGGGGAACTACGAGCAGTACTTC.

CDR3 sequence reads: CASSVGGDYRLNEQFF. The CDR3 bases are TGTGCCAGCAGCGTAGGAGGGGACTACCGCCTCAATGAGCAGTTCTTC. The chain recombines TRBV9 with TRBJ2-1, with 7 bases identical to TRBD2. Germline loops: CDR1 SGDLS, CDR2 YYNGEE. CDR3 size: 16 residues. V dropped 0 bases and J dropped 6; count of bases not matched to a gene: 9.

The gene calls are TRBV19 and TRBJ2-4; TRBD2 might be the D (7 bases). The CDR3 runs to 15 residues. Looked up from germline, CDR1 is LNHDA and CDR2 is SQIVND (reference sequence). Deletions cut 5 bases from V and 4 bases from J, with 15 bases between. In DNA, the CDR3 is TGTGCCAGTAGTCCGTTGGAGGGGGGGAAAAACATTCAGTACTTC. It codes for CASSPLEGGKNIQYF.

CDR3: CASSPSRGGSSYEQYF. The CDR3 DNA follows: TGTGCCAGCTCACCAAGCAGGGGCGGTAGTTCCTACGAGCAGTACTTC. The gene calls are TRBV18 and TRBJ2-7; D is perhaps TRBD1 (6 bases). Looked up from germline, CDR1 is KGHSH and CDR2 is LQKENI. CDR3 length equals 16 residues. Trimming pared 2 bases from V and 1 base from J, leaving 15 bases between.

Details on this clone: This CDR3 is also generated by other DNA sequences in the sample. The chain is built from TRBV27 and TRBJ1-2; 10 nucleotides align to TRBD1. The length of the CDR3 is 17 residues. CDR1 is MNHEY, CDR2 SMNVEV, per germline (reference sequence). V lost 3 bases to trimming and J lost 7 bases; unmatched junction nucleotides: 14. The CDR3 coding sequence is TGTGCCAGCAGTTTGTCCTCAACGCGTGACAGGGGGCGTGGCTACACCTTC. This sequence encodes CASSLSSTRDRGRGYTF.

The J gene is TRBJ2-1, the V gene TRBV18; weak D call: TRBD1 (6 bases). V gave up 3 bases and J gave up 0 bases, with 9 bases separating them. This CDR3 is 15 amino acids long. In germline, CDR1 is KGHSH, CDR2 LQKENI. For the CDR3, the DNA is TGTGCCAGCTCACCCGGGACAATCTCCTACAATGAGCAGTTCTTC. Amino acid sequence: CASSPGTISYNEQFF.

J is TRBJ2-1 and V is TRBV2, with a weak D call TRBD1 (6 bases). V lost 7 bases and J lost 9, with 16 bases in between. The germline V gene encodes CDR1 SNHLY and CDR2 FYNNEI. The length of the CDR3 is 13 residues. CDR3: CASNGGMGLEQFF. In DNA, the CDR3 is TGTGCCAGCAATGGGGGCATGGGCCTTGAGCAGTTCTTC. Supplemented by reference TRBV2 and TRBJ2-1, the full variable domain reads EPEVTQTPSHQVTQMGQEVILRCVPISNHLYFYWYRQILGQKVEFLVSFYNNEISEKSEIFDDQFSVERPDGSNFTLKIRSTKLEDSAMYFCASNGGMGLEQFFGPGTRLTVL.

V usage is TRBV30 and J usage is TRBJ2-5; 7 bases align to TRBD1. Trimming took 5 bases from V and 9 from J; bases not matched to a gene: 6. This CDR3 is 11 amino acids long. Germline V gives CDR1 GTSNPN, CDR2 SVGIG (reference sequence). CDR3: CAWDREGAQYF. Here the CDR3 DNA reads TGTGCCTGGGACAGGGAAGGGGCCCAGTACTTC.

The chain combines TRBV6-5 with TRBJ1-1, with a possible D match to TRBD1 (5 bases). The CDR3 consists of 14 residues. Trimming took off 5 bases at V and 1 base at J, with 11 bases between the two ends. Germline V CDR1 and CDR2: MNHEY, SVGAGI. The CDR3 loop reads CASSLGRQNTEAFF. CDR3 sequence (DNA): TGTGCCAGCAGTCTGGGACGGCAGAACACTGAAGCTTTCTTT.

The chain is built from TRBV7-2 and TRBJ2-7; 8 nucleotides align to TRBD2. Germline CDR1 SGHTA, CDR2 FQGNSA. After removal of 5 bases from V and 4 bases from J, the junction contained 7 bases not matched to a gene. The CDR3 extends over 14 amino acids. The CDR3 here is CASSLSRGRYEQYF. Written as DNA, the CDR3 is TGTGCCAGCAGCCTCTCACGCGGGAGGTACGAGCAGTACTTC.

Here the CDR3 DNA reads TGTGCCAGCAGCTTAGGGGCCAGAGGCGAGCAGTACTTC. Translated: CASSLGARGEQYF. This chain uses TRBV7-2 with TRBJ2-7; no clear D gene. Germline V gene lookup returns CDR1 SGHTA and CDR2 FQGNSA. This CDR3 contains 13 residues. Deletions cut 1 base from V and 6 bases from J, with 10 bases between.

This clone occurred a few times. The chain carries TRBV28 and TRBJ2-7; 7 bases agree with TRBD2. The germline V gene encodes CDR1 MDHEN and CDR2 SYDVKM. With V trimmed by 7 bases and J by 0 bases, 6 bases remained unmatched. The CDR3 is made up of 14 amino acids. CDR3 sequence (DNA): TGTGCCAGCATCAACGGGGGGTCCTCCTACGAGCAGTACTTC. It is translated as CASINGGSSYEQYF.

The chain carries TRBV7-6 and TRBJ2-3; no firm D call. Germline V gene data show CDR1 as SGHVS and CDR2 as FNYEAQ. The CDR3 has 14 amino acids. V shed 0 bases and J shed 4 bases, with 8 bases lying between them. CDR3 DNA sequence: TGTGCCAGCAGCTTAGCGCAACGCGCAGATACGCAGTATTTT. Protein: CASSLAQRADTQYF.

In the case of this clone: A much larger clone lies a single base off, so this may be a read error. Distinct nucleotide sequences in the sample also encode this CDR3. The chain links TRBV5-1 to TRBJ2-2; 9 nucleotides agree with TRBD1. CDR1 is SGHRS and CDR2 is YFSETQ in the germline V gene. This CDR3 is built from 18 residues. CDR3 loop: CASSYPPGQGLVTGELFF. CDR3 nucleotides: TGCGCCAGCAGCTACCCCCCTGGACAGGGGTTGGTCACCGGGGAGCTGTTTTTC.

The chain has TRBV20-1 and TRBJ1-2; no clear D gene. From germline, CDR1 is DFQATT and CDR2 SNEGSKA (reference sequence). The CDR3 is made up of 11 amino acids. V was trimmed by 3 bases and J by 7 bases, leaving 9 bases between them. CDR3 residues: CSASLPIGYTF. As DNA, the CDR3 is TGCAGTGCTAGCTTACCTATTGGCTACACCTTC.

The genes are TRBV7-3 and TRBJ2-1; D unclear. Germline V gene sequence: CDR1 SGHTA, CDR2 FQGTGA. The CDR3 length is 11 residues. Trimming took 3 bases from V and 8 from J, leaving 5 bases between them. Written as DNA, the CDR3 is TGTGCCAGCAGCTTTTATTATGAGCAGTTCTTC. Its protein product is CASSFYYEQFF.

V usage is TRBV10-3 and J usage is TRBJ2-7, with D possibly being TRBD1 or TRBD2 (7 bases each). The CDR3 extends over 15 amino acids. Germline assignment: CDR1 ENHRY and CDR2 SYGVKD. Deletions cut 1 base from V and 4 bases from J, with 14 bases between. For the CDR3, the DNA is TGTGCCATCAGTGAGTTGGGAGGGGGCAAGTACGAGCAGTACTTC. It yields the protein CAISELGGGKYEQYF.

This rearrangement joins TRBV27 to TRBJ1-5; D perhaps matches TRBD1 (5 bases). V gave up 3 bases and J gave up 5 bases, with 8 bases separating them. Germline CDR1 is MNHEY and CDR2 is SMNVEV (reference sequence). The CDR3 length is 13 residues. CDR3 DNA: TGTGCCAGCAGTTTGCTAGGGGATCAGCCCCAGCATTTT. The encoded protein is CASSLLGDQPQHF.

The chain links TRBV29-1 to TRBJ2-1; no definite D call. The germline CDR1 and CDR2 sequences are SQVTM and ANQGSEA. The CDR3 extends over 12 amino acids. V lost 6 bases and J 4 bases, leaving 10 bases between the germline ends. The CDR3 nucleotides are TGCAGCGTCTTAGGGATTTACAATGAGCAGTTCTTC. It yields the protein CSVLGIYNEQFF.

This clone was detected many times. The chain links TRBV29-1 to TRBJ2-1; TRBD1 might be the D (5 bases). Germline CDR1 and CDR2: SQVTM and ANQGSEA. This CDR3 has 13 amino acids. V dropped 5 bases and J dropped 8 bases, with 16 bases sitting between them. CDR3 residues: CSVRDGRADEQFF. CDR3 DNA: TGCAGCGTTCGAGATGGCAGGGCCGATGAGCAGTTCTTC.

This sequence joins TRBV21-1 and TRBJ1-3. TRBV21-1 is given as a pseudogene. This CDR3 comprises 16 residues. The CDR3 nucleotides read TGTGCCAGCAGCAACTGCAGGTTTCGGGATGGAAACACCATATATTTT. It encodes CASSNCRFRDGNTIYF.

The chain combines TRBV28 with TRBJ2-5; a weak D match, TRBD2 (6 bases). Deletions cut 3 bases from V and 6 bases from J, with 14 bases between. Per the germline V gene, CDR1 is MDHEN and CDR2 is SYDVKM. This CDR3 contains 14 residues. The CDR3 spells CASSLGSGGKTQYF. DNA of the CDR3: TGTGCCAGCAGTTTGGGTAGTGGGGGGAAGACCCAGTACTTC. Together with reference TRBV28 and TRBJ2-5, the CDR3 gives the full variable domain: DVKVTQSSRYLVKRTGEKVFLECVQDMDHENMFWYRQDPGLGLRLIYFSYDVKMKEKGDIPEGYSVSREKKERFSLILESASTNQTSMYLCASSLGSGGKTQYFGPGTRLLVL.